This paragraph covers one T cell receptor (beta chain) sequence. Its matching antigen is unknown. The junction departs from germline at one end; a sequencing error may be responsible. The CDR3 spans 13 residues. Germline lookup yields CDR1 SGHNT and CDR2 YENEEA. This record comes from a study of molecular identifiers for immune sequencing clone quantification. Findings and limits, study-wide: Over 97% of effector molecules, but under 1% in naive cells, were held by clones with more than 20 RNA copies.

Preparation methods for the bulk TCR libraries were those previously described, with listed TCR primers. One entry per CDR3 protein results from TCRdb running MiXCR on the PCR reads. The table includes over 100,000 distinct CDR3 sequences, about 35% detected once. This sequence originates from a human donor in good health. Some libraries in this study had Jurkat cell RNA spiked in. This chain connects TRBV11-3 to TRBJ2-3; TRBD1 might be the D (5 bases). Material: naive CD8+ T cells from blood, with Jurkat cell RNA spiked in. The sample's subset: FACS-sorted CD8+CD4-CCR7+CD45RA+ naive T cells. The CDR3 sequence: CASSSTSTGTQYF. The CDR3 DNA follows: TGTGCCAGCAGCTCTACAAGCACAGGTACGCAGTATTTT.